These 17 T cell receptor beta chains came from one sample sequenced in a study of Ad26.COV2.S vaccination and SARS-CoV-2 variants. Profiled with immunoSEQ multiplex PCR; TCRdb holds only in-frame clones, not every one. This sample has around 270,000 clones, with roughly nine tenths found just once. The treatment: roughly 18 received Ad26.COV2.S at low or high dose, single or two shots; roughly 5 received placebo; per-sample allocation not given. The samples date from day 63 after the first vaccine or placebo injection. The material sequenced was peripheral blood, taken in a trial of Ad26.COV2.S vaccine versus placebo. The receptors derive from a person between 18 and 65 years old who received the Ad26.COV2.S COVID-19 vaccine or a placebo.

The chain uses TRBV27 and TRBJ2-5, with TRBD2 identical over 13 bases. This CDR3 contains 20 residues. Germline CDR1 and CDR2: MNHEY and SMNVEV (reference sequence). The trim removed 5 bases at V and 4 bases at J, leaving 19 bases unmatched. The CDR3 protein is CASSRRVGTSGIGFSETQYF. The CDR3 DNA follows: TGTGCCAGCAGTCGAAGAGTCGGGACTAGCGGGATAGGATTTTCAGAGACCCAGTACTTC.

The chain links TRBV13 to TRBJ2-7; 9 positions agree with TRBD1. Germline V gene data show CDR1 as PRHDT and CDR2 as FYEKMQ (reference sequence). V gave up 3 bases and J gave up 5 bases; unmatched junction bases: 11. CDR3 size: 16 residues. CDR3 DNA sequence: TGTGCCAGCAGCTTGGTGCGGGGGACAGGGAAACACGAGCAGTACTTC. Its protein product is CASSLVRGTGKHEQYF.

This clone was picked up many times. This chain connects TRBV4-2 to TRBJ1-6; unclear D gene. The length of the CDR3 is 14 residues. Per the germline V gene, CDR1 is LGHNA and CDR2 is YNFKEQ. V lost 0 bases and J 7 bases, leaving 7 bases between the germline ends. CDR3 residues: CASSQDEENSPLHF. In nucleotides, the CDR3 is TGTGCCAGCAGCCAAGACGAGGAGAATTCACCCCTCCACTTT.

This chain uses TRBV7-9 with TRBJ2-5, with D possibly TRBD1 on 6 matching bases. The CDR3 spans 14 residues. V shed 2 bases and J shed 1 base, with 8 bases lying between them. Germline V gene sequence: CDR1 SEHNR, CDR2 FQNEAQ (reference sequence). As DNA, the CDR3 is TGTGCCAGCAGCTTACGGACAGTCCAAGAGACCCAGTACTTC. It yields the protein CASSLRTVQETQYF.

The J gene is TRBJ1-5, the V gene TRBV4-1; D possibly corresponds to TRBD1 (6 bases). CDR1 is MGHRA, CDR2 YSYEKL, per germline. V shed 4 bases and J shed 0 bases, with 10 bases lying between them. The CDR3 has 15 residues. The CDR3 DNA reads as TGCGCCAGCAGCCCCGGACAGATTAGCAATCAGCCCCAGCATTTT. It yields the protein CASSPGQISNQPQHF.

In its sample, this clone was seen a few times. DNA for the CDR3: TGTGCCAGCAGCTTTGGGGGTGGAAACACCATATATTTT. Protein sequence: CASSFGGGNTIYF. The chain is built from TRBV5-4 and TRBJ1-3, with a weak D call TRBD1 (5 bases). The CDR3 extends over 13 amino acids. Germline CDR1 and CDR2: SGHNT and YYREEE (reference sequence). V was cut by 2 bases and J by 3 bases, with 6 bases left in between.

V is TRBV3-1 (or the pseudogene TRBV3-2) and J is TRBJ1-4; 8 bases line up with TRBD1. The V segment lost 2 bases and the J segment 8 bases; nucleotides outside the gene matches: 10. The germline gives CDR1 LGHDT, CDR2 YNNKEL (reference sequence). The length of the CDR3 is 16 residues. The CDR3 region is CASSQHGAGGPEKLFF. The CDR3 DNA reads as TGTGCCAGCAGCCAACATGGGGCAGGGGGCCCCGAAAAACTGTTTTTT.

DNA for the CDR3: TGTGCCAGCAGCCCAAGGACCCAGACGGGTATTGAAGCTTTCTTT. This gives the protein CASSPRTQTGIEAFF. The V and J genes are TRBV7-9 and TRBJ1-1; no definite D call. The V gene lost 5 bases and the J gene lost 7 bases, with 20 bases spanning the gap. The CDR3 loop spans 15 amino acids. The germline gives CDR1 SEHNR, CDR2 FQNEAQ (reference sequence).

The J gene is TRBJ1-5, the V gene TRBV19, with a tentative D call TRBD1 (6 bases). Germline V gene data show CDR1 as LNHDA and CDR2 as SQIVND (reference sequence). The CDR3 runs to 16 residues. Trimming took off 0 bases at V and 6 bases at J, with 15 bases between the two ends. The DNA of the CDR3 is TGTGCCAGTAGTATAGATAAGGCAGGGGTTGGTCAGCCCCAGCATTTT. This encodes CASSIDKAGVGQPQHF.

The chain employs TRBV19 and TRBJ2-5; maybe TRBD2 (5 bases). V shed 2 bases and J shed 2 bases, with 15 bases lying between them. This CDR3 spans 16 amino acids. Germline V gene sequence: CDR1 LNHDA, CDR2 SQIVND (reference sequence). The CDR3 bases are TGTGCCAGTAGTATAATTGGACTCTCTGCGCAAGAGACCCAGTACTTC. Protein: CASSIIGLSAQETQYF.

The J gene is TRBJ1-2, the V gene TRBV25-1, with D unresolved. The V end was cut by 7 bases, the J end by 1 base, with 16 bases between. The germline V gene encodes CDR1 MGHDK and CDR2 SYGVNS. The CDR3 spans 15 residues. This CDR3 reads CASMEPNNDNYGYTF. DNA of the CDR3: TGTGCCAGCATGGAGCCCAATAATGATAACTATGGCTACACCTTC.

This chain joins TRBV5-6 and TRBJ2-7; 7 bases align to TRBD2. The CDR3 has 15 amino acids. V trimming: 2 bases; J trimming: 5 bases; junction bases outside the gene matches: 10. Germline CDR1 SGHDT, CDR2 YYEEEE. The chain's CDR3 is CASSFLGGRRDEQYV. The DNA of the CDR3 is TGTGCCAGCAGCTTCTTGGGCGGGAGAAGGGACGAGCAGTACGTC.

The chain uses TRBV12-5 and TRBJ2-3; 9 bases agree with TRBD2. CDR3 length: 14 amino acids. Germline CDR1 reads LGHNT; CDR2 reads FRNRAP. The chain's CDR3 is CASSREGLTDTQYF. The CDR3 nucleotides are TGTGCCAGTTCGCGGGAGGGCCTGACAGATACGCAGTATTTT.

V gene TRBV19 combines with J gene TRBJ1-2; no firm D call. The CDR3 extends over 13 amino acids. CDR1 and CDR2 (germline): LNHDA, SQIVND (reference sequence). The V and J ends lost 3 bases and 4 bases respectively, with 9 bases between them. The CDR3 DNA is TGTGCCAGTAGTATTCGGCAGAGCTATGGCTACACCTTC. As protein: CASSIRQSYGYTF.

The chain uses TRBV7-8 and TRBJ2-3; tentative D call: TRBD2 (5 bases). The CDR3 has 14 residues. The germline CDR1 and CDR2 sequences are SGHVS and FQNEAQ. V dropped 5 bases and J dropped 1 base, with 10 bases sitting between them. The CDR3 spells CASSGPGGTDTQYF. DNA of the CDR3: TGTGCCAGCAGCGGCCCCGGGGGCACAGATACGCAGTATTTT. Together with reference TRBV7-8 and TRBJ2-3, the CDR3 gives the full variable domain: GAGVSQSPRYKVAKRGQDVALRCDPISGHVSLFWYQQALGQGPEFLTYFQNEAQLDKSGLPSDRFFAERPEGSVSTLKIQRTQQEDSAVYLCASSGPGGTDTQYFGPGTRLTVL.

The V gene is TRBV14, the J gene TRBJ2-5; 8 positions agree with TRBD1. Germline CDR1 SGHDN, CDR2 FVKESK. Trimming took 4 bases from V and 1 from J; bases not matched to a gene: 5. The CDR3 contains 15 residues. This CDR3 is CASSRGQGPQETQYF. As DNA, the CDR3 is TGTGCCAGCAGCCGTGGACAGGGACCCCAAGAGACCCAGTACTTC.

The V and J genes are TRBV30 and TRBJ1-4; D call uncertain. The CDR3 loop spans 10 amino acids. Deletions cut 8 bases from V and 6 bases from J, with 7 bases between. CDR1 and CDR2 from the germline V gene are GTSNPN and SVGIG (reference sequence). The CDR3 nucleotides read TGTGCCACATGGGATGAAAAACTGTTTTTT. Translated: CATWDEKLFF.